Following are 6 T cell receptor beta chains from one sample sequenced in a study of yellow fever vaccine responses in identical twins. TCRdb passed the RT-PCR reads through MiXCR, listing each CDR3 protein once. The sample consists of over 15,000 distinct CDR3 sequences, approximately 82% of them appearing once. The source was T cells from blood (PBMCs), unsorted or a sorted subset (not recorded which), collected before or after yellow fever vaccination (not recorded which). The receptor source for this set is a young woman who received the yellow fever vaccine.

DNA for the CDR3: TGTGCCAGCAGCTTTATGCGGGAGTGGGAGCAGTACTTC. As protein: CASSFMREWEQYF. The V and J genes are TRBV11-3 and TRBJ2-7, with 7 bases matching TRBD2. CDR1 is SGHNT and CDR2 is YENEEA in the germline V gene. The CDR3 spans 13 residues. V was pared by 3 bases and J by 7 bases, with 6 bases of the junction left unmatched.

V usage is TRBV6-2 or TRBV6-3 and J usage is TRBJ2-5; possibly TRBD1 for D (6 bases). V was trimmed by 2 bases and J by 5 bases, leaving 12 bases between them. The CDR3 totals 14 residues. The germline V gene has CDR1 MNHEY and CDR2 SVGEGT. CDR3 DNA: TGTGCCAGCAGTTACCTTACAGGGATGGAGACCCAGTACTTC. Translation: CASSYLTGMETQYF.

The chain employs TRBV4-3 and TRBJ2-7, with 9 nucleotides matching TRBD1. With 6 bases clipped from V and 4 bases from J, the junction kept 4 bases outside the gene matches. CDR1 LGHNA and CDR2 YSLEER come from the germline V gene. This CDR3 spans 13 amino acids. In DNA form, the CDR3 reads TGCGCCAGCAGTAGAGGACAGGGGTACGAGCAGTACTTC. It codes for CASSRGQGYEQYF.

The V and J genes are TRBV12-3 or TRBV12-4 and TRBJ2-7; 9 bases are shared with TRBD2. This CDR3 spans 13 amino acids. Trimming cost V 6 bases and J 4 bases; bases outside gene matches: 4. This chain's CDR3 is CASRVAGVYEQYF. In DNA, the CDR3 is TGTGCCAGCAGAGTAGCGGGAGTATACGAGCAGTACTTC.

The rearrangement links TRBV29-1 to TRBJ2-5, with 7 bases identical to TRBD1. V gave up 7 bases and J gave up 5 bases; unmatched junction bases: 10. CDR1 and CDR2 (germline): SQVTM, ANQGSEA. This CDR3 region has 13 residues. The CDR3 loop reads CSALQGQGETQYF. CDR3 DNA: TGCAGCGCTCTACAGGGGCAGGGGGAGACCCAGTACTTC.

The rearrangement uses TRBV27 and TRBJ2-1, with D possibly TRBD2 on 5 matching bases. The CDR3 runs 12 residues. The V gene's germline CDR1 is MNHEY and CDR2 SMNVEV (reference sequence). Trimming took off 2 bases at V and 7 bases at J, with 6 bases between the two ends. In nucleotides, the CDR3 is TGTGCCAGCAGTTTAGGCGGGAATGAGCAGTTCTTC. Translation: CASSLGGNEQFF.